The rows below give T cell receptor beta chains drawn from one sample of a study of OX40 agonist ivuxolimab in advanced cancers. Measured with immunoSEQ multiplex PCR; TCRdb has only the in-frame clones, and not every one. The sample shows 74,000 or so clones, more than 80% of them seen only once. This specimen was CD4+ or CD8+ T cells sorted from blood, taken in a trial of the OX40 agonist ivuxolimab. Receptors originate from an adult with an advanced solid tumor such as melanoma, head and neck, liver or kidney cancer. Each CDR3 is given with its conserved first and last residue.

v_call,j_call,cdr3_aa
TRBV7-3,TRBJ1-4,CASSDRGGMEKLFF
TRBV5-8,TRBJ2-5,CASRRPGHWEGETQYF
TRBV11-3,TRBJ2-7,CASSYKTGNYEQYF
TRBV18,TRBJ1-1,CASSLHGDTEAFF
TRBV5-1,TRBJ2-1,CASSSDRTSGRGEQFF
TRBV5-1,TRBJ1-3,CASRSGQGTSGNTIYF
TRBV28,TRBJ1-1,CASSLGREAFF
TRBV5-1,TRBJ2-1,CASSLRGKANDEQFF
TRBV7-9,TRBJ2-2,CASSLGTARRGGELFF
TRBV11-2,TRBJ2-1,CASSLDRDNEQFF
TRBV28,TRBJ2-5,CASILLGVSETQYF
TRBV7-8,TRBJ2-5,CASSLAGVLVRETQYF
TRBV11-3,TRBJ1-2,CASSLCSGQGFNGYTF
TRBV5-1,TRBJ1-1,CASSKGQGLEAFF
TRBV10-1,TRBJ2-7,CASSLGANPEQYF
TRBV9,TRBJ2-5,CASSPGELQYF
TRBV19,TRBJ1-5,CASTRRGGDQPQHF
TRBV30,TRBJ2-5,CAWDWSETQYF
TRBV20-1,TRBJ1-1,CSARQIDFF
TRBV7-2,TRBJ2-7,CASSLSTVGEQYF
TRBV7-3,TRBJ2-5,CASGRGSRETQYF
TRBV19,TRBJ1-1,CASGYTEAFF
TRBV5-1,TRBJ1-3,CASSTGTGIGNTIYF
TRBV5-8,TRBJ2-3,CASSPGQGGGDTQYF
TRBV19,TRBJ1-4,CASSVGKRIFEKLFF
TRBV7-3,TRBJ2-1,CASSFSAAYNEQFF
TRBV6-5,TRBJ2-3,CASSYSGRGTTDTQYF
TRBV18,TRBJ2-1,CASSPPDGLNEQFF
TRBV5-6,TRBJ2-5,CASSFSVYQETQYF
TRBV4-1,TRBJ2-1,CASRRLAGGGDEQFF
TRBV19,TRBJ2-2,CASSIRAVANTGELFF
TRBV7-2,TRBJ1-3,CASSRLGSGGLGNTIYF
TRBV19,TRBJ1-2,CASVPGGTYGYTF
TRBV28,TRBJ2-1,CASTGTVAGNEQFF
TRBV9,TRBJ2-1,CASSVALAGDNEQFF
TRBV19,TRBJ1-2,CASIPTGLYYGYTF
TRBV7-6,TRBJ1-4,CASSQSGGTNEKLFF
TRBV11-2,TRBJ1-1,CASSTITQGEAFF
TRBV6-5,TRBJ2-5,CASSLGTKETQYF
TRBV7-3,TRBJ2-2,CASSWTGIGELFF
TRBV11-2,TRBJ2-6,CASSQGAGGANVLTF
TRBV9,TRBJ2-7,CASSASSSYEQYF